The rows below give T cell receptor beta chains drawn from one sample of a study of identical twins. TCRdb processed the 5' RACE reads anew with MiXCR; each CDR3 protein has one entry. The table lists 250,000 or so distinct CDR3 sequences, roughly 7% of them singletons. Separately, the same data were catalogued under a study of yellow fever vaccine responses in identical twins.

The specimen sequenced was memory (CD45RO+) T cells sorted from blood. These receptors were collected from a young woman in good health. The CDR3 runs from the conserved cysteine through the conserved F or W. Fields, in order: J gene, V gene, CDR3 protein.

>TRBJ1-6|TRBV20-1
CSASIRGANSPLHF
>TRBJ2-1|TRBV7-9
CASIPERLAGPNEQFF
>TRBJ1-1|TRBV6-5
CASSYAEKQRAFF
>TRBJ2-5|TRBV5-1
CASSLGSWGQETQYF
>TRBJ2-5|TRBV7-8
CATRRTETQYF
>TRBJ1-2|TRBV6-5
CASSYFQATSGYTF
>TRBJ1-6|TRBV5-6
CASSFFGGGSPLHF
>TRBJ2-2|TRBV7-3
CASSLTGGDTGELFF
>TRBJ2-1|TRBV10-3
CATLGRSGQGTNEQFF
>TRBJ2-2|TRBV27
CASSFGAGELFF
>TRBJ2-3|TRBV6-1
CASSEAPTSGTTTQYF
>TRBJ1-6|TRBV7-2
CASSLGGVGSPLHF
>TRBJ2-2|TRBV27
CASSTRTGELFF
>TRBJ2-2|TRBV28
CASNFPPPGLINTGELFF
>TRBJ2-3|TRBV28
CASSSTSVGPSTDTQYF
>TRBJ2-1|TRBV4-2
CASSQDLADTYNEQFF
>TRBJ2-3|TRBV5-1
CASSTETSGLTDTQYF
>TRBJ2-3|TRBV24-1
CATSVGGDTQYF
>TRBJ2-6|TRBV12-3/TRBV12-4
CASCSLSGQGASGANVLTF
>TRBJ1-5|TRBV4-1
CASSLTKGGYNQPQHF
>TRBJ2-1|TRBV5-1
CASRQTDNEQFF
>TRBJ2-1|TRBV4-2
CASSQVYEGEGDVDEQFF
>TRBJ2-7|TRBV7-2
CASSFWTGAYEQYF
>TRBJ2-7|TRBV20-1
CSARRSGRAYEQYF
>TRBJ1-1|TRBV5-6
CASSKGQGAKRNTEAFF
>TRBJ2-7|TRBV5-1
CASSSGQGVFEQYF
>TRBJ2-7|TRBV28
CASTQTGSYEQYF
>TRBJ1-3|TRBV5-1
CASSVTGGNTIYF
>TRBJ1-6|TRBV6-1
CASSDWGADSPLHF
>TRBJ2-7|TRBV4-2
CASSPGAGYYEQYF
>TRBJ2-1|TRBV7-9
CASSYAGTSGGNNEQFF
>TRBJ2-2|TRBV6-6
CASSPWGTGELFF
>TRBJ2-7|TRBV5-1
CASSLSGFSSYEQYF
>TRBJ2-1|TRBV14
CASSPPKGRVPYNEQFF
>TRBJ2-3|TRBV5-1
CASSLRPSGGTTDTQYF
>TRBJ1-1|TRBV6-1
CASLGPLNTEAFF
>TRBJ2-1|TRBV24-1
CATSTQGAGLEQFF
>TRBJ2-1|TRBV20-1
CSGGPVYEQFF
>TRBJ1-6|TRBV6-1
CASSAGSPLHF
>TRBJ2-7|TRBV20-1
CSARRGSYEQYF
>TRBJ2-3|TRBV7-2
CASSLARRAGGTDTQYF
>TRBJ1-5|TRBV6-1
CASSEDPDQPQHF
>TRBJ2-7|TRBV4-2
CASSQGTGDLGEQYF
>TRBJ2-3|TRBV5-1
CASRVGQTTDTQYF
>TRBJ2-2|TRBV5-6
CASSFLQGGDTGELFF
>TRBJ2-3|TRBV4-1
CASSYGLDFDTQYF
>TRBJ2-7|TRBV28
CASRNGVSEQYF
>TRBJ1-2|TRBV14
CASSLTDRGGYTF
>TRBJ2-5|TRBV2
CASRRGSQETQYF